One sample yielded the 5 T cell receptor beta chains listed below, sequenced in a study of vaccination and CD4 T cells after COVID-19. The Oncomine TCR Beta short-read assay was applied to DNA of cultured CD4+ T cells. TCRdb called the PCR reads again in MiXCR, with one record for every CDR3 protein. The sample has about 12,000 distinct CDR3 sequences; more than 45% are singletons. Treatment given: approximately 9-day PBMC culture with coronavirus spike peptide pools or control peptides (ViraFEST assay). No antigen has been assigned to these receptors. The sample comprised CD4+ T cells from blood, cultured in vitro. These TCRs come from a human donor who had recovered from COVID-19.

The V and J genes are TRBV5-4 and TRBJ1-3; D uncertain. Trimming cost V 5 bases and J 0 bases, with 15 bases left between them. The germline V gene encodes CDR1 SGHNT and CDR2 YYREEE (reference sequence). This CDR3 is 16 amino acids long. The CDR3 DNA reads as TGTGCCAGCAGTCCTGGAAGTAGGCACTCTGGAAACACCATATATTTT. As protein: CASSPGSRHSGNTIYF.

The chain has TRBV6-1 and TRBJ2-7, with D possibly being TRBD1 (6 bases). There are 15 residues in the CDR3. Germline V gene data show CDR1 as MNHNS and CDR2 as SASEGT. Between the trimmed V and J ends, which lost 6 bases and 4 bases, there was a span of 19 bases. The CDR3 nucleotides read TGTGCCAGCAGACGAACCGGGACAATGGGTTACGAGCAGTACTTC. It specifies CASRRTGTMGYEQYF.

The table lists this clonotype with a count of one. This sequence joins TRBV11-1 and TRBJ2-2; D not resolved. This CDR3 has 14 residues. Trimming took off 8 bases at V and 4 bases at J, with 14 bases between the two ends. Looked up from germline, CDR1 is SGHAT and CDR2 is FQDESV (reference sequence). CDR3 protein: CASSNAGSTGELFF. As DNA, the CDR3 is TGTGCCAGCTCTAATGCAGGCAGCACCGGGGAGCTGTTTTTT.

The rearrangement links TRBV20-1 to TRBJ2-5, with D possibly being TRBD2 (6 bases). The V gene lost 4 bases and the J gene lost 0 bases, with 9 bases spanning the gap. The germline V gene has CDR1 DFQATT and CDR2 SNEGSKA (reference sequence). This CDR3 is 13 amino acids long. The CDR3 nucleotides read TGCAGTGCTACGGGGGTGAACCAAGAGACCCAGTACTTC. Translated: CSATGVNQETQYF.

This sequence joins TRBV30 and TRBJ2-5, with unresolved D. Trimming shortened V by 0 bases and J by 5 bases, and 10 bases separated the two germline ends. The germline V gene has CDR1 GTSNPN and CDR2 SVGIG (reference sequence). This CDR3 comprises 13 residues. The CDR3 reads CAWSVASSETQYF. As DNA, the CDR3 is TGTGCCTGGAGTGTAGCCAGTTCCGAGACCCAGTACTTC.